The T cell receptor beta chain under discussion was sequenced for a study of shared clonotypes between healthy human individuals. CDR1 and CDR2 (germline): SNHLY, FYNNEI. This CDR3 is 14 amino acids long. V dropped 4 bases and J dropped 4; count of bases not matched to a gene: 5. Worth noting for this clone: Its antigen is not identified.

Study results and caveats: Clonotypes shared by all four sorted-subset donors had higher generation probabilities than non-shared clonotypes.

The repertoire was sequenced with immunoSEQ multiplex PCR; TCRdb's copy has only in-frame clones and lacks some. The sample lists a few million clones; approximately 94% were seen once. J is TRBJ1-1 and V is TRBV2; 8 positions match TRBD1. The sequence came from a man aged 18 to 29 in good health. The material sequenced was naive CD4+ T cells sorted from blood. Noted subset: CD45RA+ positively selected. The CDR3 sequence is CASSVDRAATEAFF. CDR3 DNA: TGTGCCAGCAGTGTGGACAGGGCGGCCACTGAAGCTTTCTTT.